The rows below give T cell receptor beta chains drawn from one sample of a study of CD4 T cells in relation to SARS-CoV-2 and coronaviruses. The repertoire was sequenced with immunoSEQ multiplex PCR; TCRdb's copy has only in-frame clones and lacks some. The sample records about 36,000 clones, 77% being singletons. Their specific antigens are unknown. Material for sequencing was memory CD4+ T cells from PBMCs, cultured in vitro. Receptor source: an adult with COVID-19. CDR3s include the opening cysteine and the closing phenylalanine or tryptophan. The D gene is left open where the match is weak. Size is omitted from some rows. Given values are once, few, many or a class for expanded clones.

j_call,d_call,v_call,clone_size,cdr3_nt,cdr3_aa
TRBJ1-2,TRBD1,TRBV7-2,few,TGTGCCAGCAGCGAAGACAGGGCTTCCCTTTATGGCTACACCTTC,CASSEDRASLYGYTF
TRBJ1-5,TRBD1,TRBV10-3,-,TGTGCCATCCAAGGGGGCTTGTACAATCAGCCCCAGCATTTT,CAIQGGLYNQPQHF
TRBJ1-6,-,TRBV5-4,-,TGTGCCAGCACCTCCAGGGAGGGAAGGTCACCCCTCCACTTT,CASTSREGRSPLHF
TRBJ2-1,TRBD1,TRBV5-1,-,TGCGCCAGCAGCCCGAATTCCGGGACAGGCGTTAGGGTTGAGCAGTTCTTC,CASSPNSGTGVRVEQFF
TRBJ2-7,-,TRBV16,-,TGTGCCAGCAGCCAAGCCCTACGGGACTGGGACTCCGAGCAGTACTTC,CASSQALRDWDSEQYF
TRBJ1-5,TRBD1,TRBV2,few,TGTGCCAGCATACAAAACCGGGACAGGGGTAAACAGCCCCAGCATTTT,CASIQNRDRGKQPQHF
TRBJ2-5,-,TRBV15,-,TGTGCCACCAGCGGGGAAGTAGGGACCCAGTACTTC,CATSGEVGTQYF
TRBJ2-1,-,TRBV6-6,-,TGTGCCAGCAGCGCGGGGACCTCCTACAATGAGCAGTTCTTC,CASSAGTSYNEQFF
TRBJ1-2,-,TRBV7-9,-,TGTGCCAGCAGCCCTTGGGGGGGGGCGAACTATGGCTACACCTTC,CASSPWGGANYGYTF
TRBJ1-3,TRBD1,TRBV27,-,TGTGCCAGCAGACGACAGGGTAGAAACACCATATATTTT,CASRRQGRNTIYF
TRBJ1-1,TRBD1,TRBV18,-,TGTGCCAGCCGAGACAGGGTTGTTGCTGAAGCTTTCTTT,CASRDRVVAEAFF
TRBJ2-7,-,TRBV27,once,TGTGCCAGCAGTTTATCTCCGGGTCGCTCCTACGAGCAGTACTTC,CASSLSPGRSYEQYF
TRBJ2-2,TRBD2,TRBV28,-,TGTGCCAGCAGTTCTAGCGGGAGGGCCGGGACCGGGGAGCTGTTTTTT,CASSSSGRAGTGELFF
TRBJ1-2,-,TRBV6-6,-,TGTGCCAGCACCACAGACCCGCCTAGTTTTGGCTACACCTTC,CASTTDPPSFGYTF
TRBJ1-1,TRBD1,TRBV30,-,TGTGCCTGGAGTATAGGCAGGGGGAGAACTGAAGCTTTCTTT,CAWSIGRGRTEAFF
TRBJ1-5,-,TRBV7-2,-,TGTGCCAGCAGCTTAAATCAGGGGAAGCCCCAGCATTTT,CASSLNQGKPQHF
TRBJ1-5,TRBD1,TRBV5-8,-,TGTGCCAGCAGCTTGATGCAGGGGGGCAATCAGCCCCAGCATTTT,CASSLMQGGNQPQHF
TRBJ2-3,TRBD1,TRBV2,-,TGTGCCAGCAGTGAAAAGCAGGGGGCTCTTACAGATACGCAGTATTTT,CASSEKQGALTDTQYF
TRBJ2-6,TRBD2,TRBV3-1/TRBV3-2,-,TGTGCCAGCAGCCAAGTCGCCCTAGCGGGAGGGGTCGCTGGGGCCAACGTCCTGACTTTC,CASSQVALAGGVAGANVLTF
TRBJ2-1,-,TRBV3-1/TRBV3-2,once,TGTGCCAGTAACGGAAACTACAATGAGCAGTTCTTC,CASNGNYNEQFF
TRBJ2-7,TRBD2,TRBV19,-,TGTGCCAGTAGTATAGGCCTAGCGGTTTACGAGCAGTACTTC,CASSIGLAVYEQYF
TRBJ2-1,TRBD2,TRBV6-5,once,TGTGCCAGCATCCTAGCGGGAACCTACAATGAGCAGTTCTTC,CASILAGTYNEQFF
TRBJ2-2,-,TRBV18,few,TGTGCCAGCTCAGGTACCGGGGAGCTGTTTTTT,CASSGTGELFF
TRBJ1-5,TRBD1,TRBV27,-,TGTGCCAGCAGAGAGCAGGGGGCTAGCAATCAGCCCCAGCATTTT,CASREQGASNQPQHF
TRBJ2-7,TRBD1,TRBV3-1/TRBV3-2,-,TGTGCCAGCAGCCGGGGACAGGGTGACGAGCAGTACTTC,CASSRGQGDEQYF
TRBJ1-4,-,TRBV18,-,TGTGCCAGCTCACCACCTCAACGGGGACTGTTTTTT,CASSPPQRGLFF
TRBJ2-7,-,TRBV27,-,TGTGCCAGCAGCCCGACAGATTCCTACGAGCAGTACTTC,CASSPTDSYEQYF
TRBJ2-5,TRBD1,TRBV4-1,-,TGCGCCAGCAGCCCAGGGGAGACAGGGCTACAAGAGACCCAGTACTTC,CASSPGETGLQETQYF
TRBJ2-7,TRBD1,TRBV15,-,TGTGCCACCAGCAGAGAATCCCCGGGACAGGGGGTAGAGCAGTACTTC,CATSRESPGQGVEQYF
TRBJ2-6,TRBD1,TRBV28,-,TGTGCCAGCAGTGCACGGGTTGGGACAGCATCTGGGGCCAACGTCCTGACTTTC,CASSARVGTASGANVLTF